The 25 T cell receptor beta chains below all came from one sample that was sequenced in a study of blood T cell repertoires in COVID-19. Data came from immunoSEQ multiplex PCR; TCRdb stores just in-frame clones and leaves some out. Of roughly 16,000 clones listed, around nine tenths are singletons. Sequencing was carried out using peripheral blood. The receptors come from a human donor in a cohort sampled during active COVID-19.

In this sample, this clone turned up once. V is TRBV3-1 (or the pseudogene TRBV3-2) and J is TRBJ2-4; no reliable D call. Germline CDR1 and CDR2: LGHDT and YNNKEL (reference sequence). Trimming removed 0 bases at V and 11 bases at J, with 8 bases between. CDR3 length: 12 residues. CDR3 amino acids: CASSQDPRFQYF. CDR3 DNA sequence: TGTGCCAGCAGCCAAGATCCCCGGTTTCAGTACTTC.

The table lists this clone with a count of one. J is TRBJ2-5 and V is TRBV9, with 9 bases lining up with TRBD1. V trimming: 3 bases; J trimming: 5 bases; junction bases outside the gene matches: 11. The V gene's germline CDR1 is SGDLS and CDR2 YYNGEE. This CDR3 is 16 amino acids long. Here the CDR3 reads CASSAEPGTGSETQYF. CDR3 sequence (DNA): TGTGCCAGCAGCGCCGAGCCCGGGACAGGGTCTGAGACCCAGTACTTC. Together with reference TRBV9 and TRBJ2-5, the CDR3 gives the full variable domain: DSGVTQTPKHLITATGQRVTLRCSPRSGDLSVYWYQQSLDQGLQFLIQYYNGEERAKGNILERFSAQQFPDLHSELNLSSLELGDSALYFCASSAEPGTGSETQYFGPGTRLLVL.

The V call is TRBV9, the J call TRBJ1-1; the match to TRBD1 covers 7 bases. With 4 bases clipped from V and 3 bases from J, the junction kept 6 bases outside the gene matches. Germline CDR1 and CDR2: SGDLS and YYNGEE. CDR3 length equals 14 residues. Written as DNA, the CDR3 is TGTGCCAGCAGCCTGACAGGGCAGGACACTGAAGCTTTCTTT. It codes for CASSLTGQDTEAFF.

The chain has TRBV11-2 and TRBJ2-3; D is undetermined. Germline values: CDR1 SGHAT, CDR2 FQNNGV. CDR3 length equals 14 residues. V was trimmed by 5 bases and J by 6 bases, leaving 15 bases between them. The CDR3 loop reads CASSPPELPDTQYF. The CDR3 coding sequence is TGTGCCAGCAGCCCCCCCGAGCTACCCGATACGCAGTATTTT. Combining the CDR3 with reference TRBV11-2 and TRBJ2-3 gives the whole variable domain EAGVAQSPRYKIIEKRQSVAFWCNPISGHATLYWYQQILGQGPKLLIQFQNNGVVDDSQLPKDRFSAERLKGVDSTLKIQPAKLEDSAVYLCASSPPELPDTQYFGPGTRLTVL.

V is TRBV19 and J is TRBJ2-3, with TRBD1 matching over 7 bases. The CDR3 runs to 16 residues. Losses at the gene ends were 6 bases for V and 4 bases for J; bases not matched to a gene: 13. Germline V gene sequence: CDR1 LNHDA, CDR2 SQIVND (reference sequence). The CDR3 sequence: CASRGVTGVGADTQYF. The DNA for the CDR3 is TGTGCCAGTAGGGGGGTTACAGGGGTCGGCGCAGATACGCAGTATTTT.

V and J are TRBV2 and TRBJ2-7, with 10 bases identical to TRBD1. The V segment lost 6 bases and the J segment 0 bases; nucleotides outside the gene matches: 2. Germline V gene lookup returns CDR1 SNHLY and CDR2 FYNNEI. This CDR3 is 14 amino acids long. Here the CDR3 reads CASRRQGASYEQYF. Written as DNA, the CDR3 is TGTGCCAGCAGAAGACAGGGGGCCTCCTACGAGCAGTACTTC.

This chain joins TRBV28 and TRBJ2-1, with D perhaps TRBD2 (7 bases). Germline V gene sequence: CDR1 MDHEN, CDR2 SYDVKM. This CDR3 contains 14 residues. V was trimmed by 6 bases and J by 4 bases, leaving 13 bases between them. The CDR3 bases are TGTGCCAGCAGCTTAGGGGGAGGGTACAATGAGCAGTTCTTC. Protein product: CASSLGGGYNEQFF. The variable domain in full, completed from reference TRBV28 and TRBJ2-1, reads DVKVTQSSRYLVKRTGEKVFLECVQDMDHENMFWYRQDPGLGLRLIYFSYDVKMKEKGDIPEGYSVSREKKERFSLILESASTNQTSMYLCASSLGGGYNEQFFGPGTRLTVL.

This clone was counted once. The V gene is TRBV6-5, the J gene TRBJ1-1; D gene ambiguous. Germline-derived CDR1 and CDR2 are MNHEY and SVGAGI. The CDR3 extends over 13 amino acids. V lost 8 bases and J 1 base, leaving 11 bases between the germline ends. CDR3: CASVPYGNTEAFF. The CDR3 region has the DNA TGTGCCAGCGTGCCCTATGGGAACACTGAAGCTTTCTTT.

The rearrangement uses TRBV3-1 (or the pseudogene TRBV3-2) and TRBJ1-6, with D possibly matching TRBD1 (5 bases). Germline CDR1 is LGHDT and CDR2 is YNNKEL (reference sequence). The CDR3 contains 18 residues. Between the trimmed V and J ends, which lost 0 bases and 6 bases, there was a span of 18 bases. As DNA, the CDR3 is TGTGCCAGCAGCCAAGACATTTTCCGGGGGACTGGTAATTCACCCCTCCACTTT. Translation gives CASSQDIFRGTGNSPLHF.

The genes are TRBV6-2 or TRBV6-3 and TRBJ2-3; D is possibly TRBD2 (6 bases). The ends were cut back, 2 bases at V and 0 bases at J, with 12 bases in the middle. This CDR3 has 16 amino acids. Germline assignment: CDR1 MNHEY and CDR2 SVGEGT. The CDR3 loop reads CASSYEAAGSTDTQYF. The CDR3 DNA reads TGTGCCAGCAGTTACGAGGCGGCGGGGAGCACAGATACGCAGTATTTT.

This sequence joins TRBV23-1 and TRBJ2-7; D gene unclear. TRBV23-1 is recorded as an ORF, its role being uncertain. This CDR3 region has 17 residues. Trimming shortened V by 6 bases and J by 1 base, and 22 bases separated the two germline ends. The CDR3 DNA follows: TGCGCCAGCAGCCCAATCAGGATACAGAGCCAATCCTACGAGCAGTACTTC. Protein product: CASSPIRIQSQSYEQYF.

The chain joins TRBV5-1 to TRBJ1-6, with D possibly TRBD1 on 6 matching bases. This CDR3 has 13 residues. The germline V and J ends were trimmed by 4 bases and 9 bases, with 11 bases remaining between them. Germline lookup yields CDR1 SGHRS and CDR2 YFSETQ. The DNA of the CDR3 is TGCGCCAGCAGCCCGCAAGGGGGTTCACCCCTCCACTTT. This sequence encodes CASSPQGGSPLHF.

The chain combines TRBV6-5 with TRBJ1-6; TRBD1 matches at 7 bases. V shed 4 bases and J 5 bases; nucleotides not matched to a gene: 2. Looked up from germline, CDR1 is MNHEY and CDR2 is SVGAGI. This CDR3 has 14 amino acids. The CDR3 DNA follows: TGTGCCAGCAGTTGGACAGGCGATAATTCACCCCTCCACTTT. It translates to CASSWTGDNSPLHF.

J is TRBJ1-5 and V is TRBV5-1; D gene uncertain. The CDR3 has 15 amino acids. The V and J ends lost 5 bases and 1 base respectively, with 13 bases between them. Germline V gene data show CDR1 as SGHRS and CDR2 as YFSETQ. Here the CDR3 DNA reads TGCGCCAGCAGATTAGGACTCTTGAGCAATCAGCCCCAGCATTTT. This translates into CASRLGLLSNQPQHF.

This clone came up once. The chain joins TRBV11-2 to TRBJ2-1; maybe TRBD2 (6 bases). From germline, CDR1 is SGHAT and CDR2 FQNNGV. CDR3 length: 15 amino acids. V was pared by 2 bases and J by 3 bases, with 11 bases between. CDR3 coding DNA: TGTGCCAGCAGCTTAATTGGGACTTACTACAATGAGCAGTTCTTC. Its protein is CASSLIGTYYNEQFF. The variable domain in full, with the rest retrieved from reference TRBV11-2 and TRBJ2-1, is EAGVAQSPRYKIIEKRQSVAFWCNPISGHATLYWYQQILGQGPKLLIQFQNNGVVDDSQLPKDRFSAERLKGVDSTLKIQPAKLEDSAVYLCASSLIGTYYNEQFFGPGTRLTVL.

The J gene is TRBJ2-7, the V gene TRBV5-6; TRBD1 is a possible D gene (5 bases). Germline V gene sequence: CDR1 SGHDT, CDR2 YYEEEE. Trimming left V 4 bases short and J 2 bases short, with 7 bases between. The CDR3 length is 12 residues. The CDR3 sequence is CASSQGAYEQYF. CDR3 bases: TGTGCCAGCAGCCAAGGGGCCTACGAGCAGTACTTC.

V is TRBV6-1 and J is TRBJ1-1, with TRBD1 matching 10 bases. This CDR3 has 15 residues. The V gene end was trimmed by 3 bases and the J gene end by 4 bases; junction bases not matched to a gene: 5. Per the germline V gene, CDR1 is MNHNS and CDR2 is SASEGT. Here the CDR3 reads CASSEWTGGGTEAFF. The CDR3 DNA reads as TGTGCCAGCAGTGAGTGGACAGGGGGGGGCACTGAAGCTTTCTTT.

The chain employs TRBV5-1 and TRBJ1-3, with D possibly TRBD1 on 6 matching bases. This CDR3 is built from 16 residues. Trimming took 3 bases from V and 0 from J, leaving 13 bases between them. Per the germline V gene, CDR1 is SGHRS and CDR2 is YFSETQ. The CDR3 spells CASSSTGLPSGNTIYF. Here the CDR3 DNA reads TGCGCCAGCAGCTCCACAGGGCTGCCCTCTGGAAACACCATATATTTT.

V gene TRBV7-6 combines with J gene TRBJ2-2; possibly TRBD1 for D (6 bases). This CDR3 has 16 amino acids. The ends were cut back, 6 bases at V and 4 bases at J, with 18 bases in the middle. CDR1 SGHVS and CDR2 FNYEAQ come from the germline V gene. The CDR3 DNA reads as TGTGCCAGCAGTTTACTACGGGACACCGTCACCGGGGAGCTGTTTTTT. Translation: CASSLLRDTVTGELFF.

This chain connects TRBV6-5 to TRBJ1-1; TRBD1 matches 9 bases. V shed 6 bases, J shed 5 bases, and the junction held 10 bases outside the gene matches. Per germline, CDR1 MNHEY and CDR2 SVGAGI. The CDR3 length is 15 residues. The CDR3 spells CASRPGGTGMTEAFF. The CDR3 DNA reads TGTGCCAGCAGACCCGGTGGGACAGGGATGACTGAAGCTTTCTTT.

This clone has more than one count but fewer than ten. J is TRBJ1-4 and V is TRBV7-9, with D possibly matching TRBD1 (5 bases). Germline CDR1 and CDR2: SEHNR and FQNEAQ (reference sequence). The CDR3 totals 15 residues. Trimming took off 5 bases at V and 2 bases at J, with 12 bases between the two ends. The DNA of the CDR3 is TGTGCCAGCAGCCCTCAGGGTGGGACTAATGAAAAACTGTTTTTT. This translates into CASSPQGGTNEKLFF.

V and J are TRBV10-3 and TRBJ2-3, with D maybe TRBD2 (6 bases). CDR3 size: 15 residues. V was pared by 5 bases and J by 4 bases, with 16 bases between. Per germline, CDR1 ENHRY and CDR2 SYGVKD. CDR3 DNA sequence: TGTGCCATCAGTAATGGTCCGGCGGGGCCAGATACGCAGTATTTT. It yields the protein CAISNGPAGPDTQYF.

The chain employs TRBV5-6 and TRBJ2-2, with TRBD1 identical over 7 bases. V was pared by 7 bases and J by 7 bases, with 16 bases of the junction left unmatched. The CDR3 totals 16 residues. The germline V gene encodes CDR1 SGHDT and CDR2 YYEEEE. The CDR3 loop reads CASGGQPAGYGGELFF. DNA for the CDR3: TGTGCCAGCGGGGGACAGCCTGCCGGGTACGGCGGGGAGCTGTTTTTT.

The chain links TRBV5-4 to TRBJ1-1; D unclear. The CDR3 consists of 13 residues. Trimming cost V 3 bases and J 4 bases, with 10 bases left between them. CDR1 and CDR2 from the germline V gene are SGHNT and YYREEE (reference sequence). The CDR3 region is CASSSQRGTEAFF. The CDR3 coding sequence is TGTGCCAGCAGCTCACAACGGGGCACTGAAGCTTTCTTT.

This rearrangement joins TRBV7-8 to TRBJ1-3; 10 bases agree with TRBD1. With 3 bases clipped from V and 5 bases from J, the junction kept 10 bases outside the gene matches. CDR1 is SGHVS, CDR2 FQNEAQ, per germline. The CDR3 runs 17 residues. The DNA of the CDR3 is TGTGCCAGCAGCTTCCACCCTTGGGACAGGGGAAGAAACACCATATATTTT. Its translation: CASSFHPWDRGRNTIYF.